The rows below give T cell receptor beta chains drawn from one sample of a study of cytomegalovirus exposure and HLA in healthy donors. Data came from immunoSEQ multiplex PCR; TCRdb stores just in-frame clones and leaves some out. This sample carries about 130,000 clones, approximately 94% of them seen once, and the ten largest clones take around 1.7%. The sample consisted of PBMCs. The source of these receptors is a man aged 18 to 29 in good health and CMV-seronegative. CDR3s include the opening cysteine and the closing phenylalanine or tryptophan. Each record gives: clone size, V gene, D gene, J gene, CDR3 protein, CDR3 DNA. A D gene is named only where the DNA matches it firmly. Size is stated for part of the rows, as once, few or many counts, or as a class when the clone is expanded.

size: .; V: TRBV7-2; D: TRBD1; J: TRBJ1-4; CDR3: CASSLGTGRNEKLFF; DNA: TGTGCCAGCAGCCTCGGGACAGGGCGAAATGAAAAACTGTTTTTT
size: .; V: TRBV5-4; D: .; J: TRBJ1-1; CDR3: CASNDPDRNTEAFF; DNA: TGTGCCAGCAACGATCCGGACAGAAACACTGAAGCTTTCTTT
size: .; V: TRBV27; D: .; J: TRBJ2-1; CDR3: CASALQGARQFF; DNA: TGTGCCAGCGCCCTGCAAGGGGCTCGGCAGTTCTTC
size: .; V: TRBV27; D: TRBD1; J: TRBJ1-1; CDR3: CASSPDRGWTEAFF; DNA: TGTGCCAGCAGTCCCGACAGGGGGTGGACTGAAGCTTTCTTT
size: .; V: TRBV9; D: .; J: TRBJ1-1; CDR3: CASSVSPSLEGEASVLAEAFF; DNA: TGTGCCAGCAGCGTTTCGCCGTCTCTAGAGGGCGAGGCCTCTGTCTTGGCTGAAGCTTTCTTT
size: few; V: TRBV4-3; D: TRBD1; J: TRBJ2-7; CDR3: CASSQEYRQGENEQYF; DNA: TGCGCCAGCAGCCAAGAATACAGACAGGGGGAGAACGAGCAGTACTTC
size: .; V: TRBV10-3; D: .; J: TRBJ1-5; CDR3: CAIGPSGTNQPQHF; DNA: TGTGCCATCGGACCCAGCGGGACCAATCAGCCCCAGCATTTT
size: .; V: TRBV27; D: TRBD2; J: TRBJ2-1; CDR3: CASSETSGAYNEQFF; DNA: TGTGCCAGCAGTGAGACTAGCGGGGCCTACAATGAGCAGTTCTTC
size: .; V: TRBV7-6; D: TRBD1; J: TRBJ1-3; CDR3: CASSTRGQGPGNTIYF; DNA: TGTGCCAGCAGCACTCGGGGACAGGGACCTGGAAACACCATATATTTT
size: .; V: TRBV5-1; D: .; J: TRBJ2-3; CDR3: CASRTGGLRNGDTQYF; DNA: TGCGCCAGCAGAACCGGCGGCTTGCGGAACGGGGATACGCAGTATTTT
size: once; V: TRBV28; D: TRBD1; J: TRBJ1-2; CDR3: CASLLTGIGGYTF; DNA: TGTGCCAGCCTTTTGACAGGGATCGGTGGCTACACCTTC
size: .; V: TRBV5-6; D: TRBD1; J: TRBJ2-7; CDR3: CASSLGTGLLEQYF; DNA: TGTGCCAGCAGCTTGGGGACAGGCCTTCTCGAGCAGTACTTC
size: .; V: TRBV7-9; D: TRBD1; J: TRBJ2-7; CDR3: CASSRDSKGEQYF; DNA: TGTGCCAGCAGCCGGGACAGCAAGGGCGAGCAGTACTTC
size: .; V: TRBV29-1; D: TRBD2; J: TRBJ2-1; CDR3: CSVDGTSGYNEQFF; DNA: TGCAGCGTCGATGGGACTAGCGGTTACAATGAGCAGTTCTTC
size: .; V: TRBV7-9; D: .; J: TRBJ1-5; CDR3: CASSFPGQFQPQHF; DNA: TGTGCCAGCAGCTTCCCGGGACAATTTCAGCCCCAGCATTTT
size: .; V: TRBV7-8; D: .; J: TRBJ2-5; CDR3: CASSLSGETQYF; DNA: TGTGCCAGCAGCTTATCGGGGGAGACCCAGTACTTC
size: .; V: TRBV4-3; D: .; J: TRBJ2-2; CDR3: CASSPGAWNTGELFF; DNA: TGCGCCAGCAGTCCAGGGGCCTGGAACACCGGGGAGCTGTTTTTT
size: .; V: TRBV5-4; D: TRBD1; J: TRBJ2-3; CDR3: CASSWGQITDTQYF; DNA: TGTGCCAGCAGCTGGGGACAGATCACAGATACGCAGTATTTT
size: once; V: TRBV10-3; D: TRBD2; J: TRBJ2-1; CDR3: CAISRALTSGRAGEQFF; DNA: TGTGCCATCAGTCGCGCATTAACTAGCGGGAGGGCCGGTGAGCAGTTCTTC